This T cell receptor beta chain is from a study of T cells in Graves' hyperthyroidism and ophthalmopathy. Study-level points and caveats: Appearing also in blood were most of the thyroid clonotypes expanded above 0.001.

Points on this clonotype: The antigen remains undetermined.

RNA transcripts provided the source from which TCR beta CDR3 regions were amplified. The study used the HTBI primer set for a first-round RT-PCR of the TCR CDR3. TCRdb reprocessed the multiplex PCR reads with MiXCR, giving one entry per CDR3 protein. The data hold 25,000 to 30,000 distinct CDR3 sequences, with under 55% observed a single time. The sequenced material came from blood. The clonotype comes from a woman aged 25 to 45 with Graves' hyperthyroidism.

DNA for the CDR3: TGTGCCAGCAGCTTTCAGACTAGCGGGTCCTACGAGCAGTACTTC. This encodes CASSFQTSGSYEQYF. J is TRBJ2-7 and V is TRBV7-9; 10 positions match TRBD2. The J segment lost 1 base and the V segment lost 3 bases, leaving 3 bases of the junction unmatched. CDR1 is SEHNR and CDR2 is FQNEAQ in the germline V gene (reference sequence). This CDR3 comprises 15 residues.